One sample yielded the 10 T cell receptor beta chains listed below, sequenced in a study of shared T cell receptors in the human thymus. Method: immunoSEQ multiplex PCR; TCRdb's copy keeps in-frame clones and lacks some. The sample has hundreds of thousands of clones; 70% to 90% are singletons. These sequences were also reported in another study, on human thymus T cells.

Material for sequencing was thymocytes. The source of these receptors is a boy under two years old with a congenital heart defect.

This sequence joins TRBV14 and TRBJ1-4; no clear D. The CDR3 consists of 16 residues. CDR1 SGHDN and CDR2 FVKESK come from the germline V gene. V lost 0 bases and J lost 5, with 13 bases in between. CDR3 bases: TGTGCCAGCAGCCAAGAATTGCGTGGCGGCAATGAAAAACTGTTTTTT. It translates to CASSQELRGGNEKLFF.

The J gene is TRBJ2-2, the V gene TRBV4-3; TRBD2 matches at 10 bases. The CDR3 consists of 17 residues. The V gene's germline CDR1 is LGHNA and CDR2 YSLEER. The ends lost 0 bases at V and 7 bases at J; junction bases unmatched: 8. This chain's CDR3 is CASSQEERGGQGGELFF. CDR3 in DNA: TGCGCCAGCAGCCAAGAGGAGCGGGGGGGCCAAGGCGGGGAGCTGTTTTTT.

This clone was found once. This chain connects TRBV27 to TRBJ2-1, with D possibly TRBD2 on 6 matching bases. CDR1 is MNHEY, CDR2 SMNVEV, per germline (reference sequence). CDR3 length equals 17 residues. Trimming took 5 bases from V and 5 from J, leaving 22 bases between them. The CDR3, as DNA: TGTGCCAGCAGTCCCGACCAGGAGGGACTGGAGGACAATGAGCAGTTCTTC. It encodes CASSPDQEGLEDNEQFF.

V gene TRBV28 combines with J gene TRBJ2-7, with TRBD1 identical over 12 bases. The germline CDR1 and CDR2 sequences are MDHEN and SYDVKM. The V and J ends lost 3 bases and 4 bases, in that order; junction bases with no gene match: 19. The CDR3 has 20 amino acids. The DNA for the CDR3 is TGTGCCAGCAGTTTTGGAACGGGACAGGGGGCCTCGGACCATCCTTACGAGCAGTACTTC. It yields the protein CASSFGTGQGASDHPYEQYF.

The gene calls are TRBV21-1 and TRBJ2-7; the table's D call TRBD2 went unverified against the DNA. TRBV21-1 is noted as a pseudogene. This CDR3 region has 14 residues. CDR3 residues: CASSKGTPAYEQYF. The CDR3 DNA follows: TGTGCCAGCAGCAAAGGGACTCCCGCTTACGAGCAGTACTTC.

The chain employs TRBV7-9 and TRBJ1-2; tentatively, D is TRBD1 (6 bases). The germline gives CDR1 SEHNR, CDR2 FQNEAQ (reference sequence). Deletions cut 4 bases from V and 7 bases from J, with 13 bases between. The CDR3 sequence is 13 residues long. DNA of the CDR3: TGTGCCAGCAGCTCGAGACAGGACCTTGGCTACACCTTC. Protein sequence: CASSSRQDLGYTF.

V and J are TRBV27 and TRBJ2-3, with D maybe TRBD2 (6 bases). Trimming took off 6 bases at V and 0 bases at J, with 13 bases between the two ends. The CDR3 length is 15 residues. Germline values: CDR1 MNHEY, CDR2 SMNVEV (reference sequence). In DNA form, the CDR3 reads TGTGCCAGCAGCTTCTACGGGACTAGCACAGATACGCAGTATTTT. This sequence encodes CASSFYGTSTDTQYF.

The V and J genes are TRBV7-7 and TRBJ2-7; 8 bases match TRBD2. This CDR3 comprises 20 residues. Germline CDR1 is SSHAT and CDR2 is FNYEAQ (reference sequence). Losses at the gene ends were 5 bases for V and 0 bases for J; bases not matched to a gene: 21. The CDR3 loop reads CASSGFGQTRREDLSYEQYF. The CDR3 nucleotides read TGTGCCAGCAGCGGATTTGGACAAACCCGGCGGGAGGACCTCTCCTACGAGCAGTACTTC.

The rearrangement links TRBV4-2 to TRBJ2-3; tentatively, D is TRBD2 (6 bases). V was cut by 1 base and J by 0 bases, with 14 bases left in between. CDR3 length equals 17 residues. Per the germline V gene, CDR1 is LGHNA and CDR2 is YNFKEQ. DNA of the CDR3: TGTGCCAGCAGCCAAGGCTCGACGGGGGTTAGCACAGATACGCAGTATTTT. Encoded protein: CASSQGSTGVSTDTQYF.

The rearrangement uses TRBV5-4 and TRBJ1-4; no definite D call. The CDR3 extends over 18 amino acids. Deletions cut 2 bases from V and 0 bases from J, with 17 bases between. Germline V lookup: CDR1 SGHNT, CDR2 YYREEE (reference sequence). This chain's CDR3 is CASSFRQVPRATNEKLFF. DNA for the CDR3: TGTGCCAGCAGCTTTAGACAAGTCCCGAGGGCAACTAATGAAAAACTGTTTTTT.